This T cell receptor (beta chain) was profiled in a study of blood T cell repertoires in COVID-19. Study as a whole: From the United States, Italy and Spain came samples of acute and convalescent COVID-19. T cells, B-cell-depleted T cells, or PBMCs supplied cDNA or gDNA.

CDR3 length: 17 amino acids. Germline V gene sequence: CDR1 SEHNR, CDR2 FQNEAQ (reference sequence). The V end lost 1 base, the J end lost 1 base, and 11 bases lay between the germline ends. As processed by the authors: From reference gene primer amplification, estimates of nucleated cell counts were derived. Clones were read by immunoSEQ multiplex PCR, and TCRdb kept only the in-frame ones, dropping some. That table supplies the V and J calls and clone size; D and trimming were determined from the DNA. The table records 15,000 to 20,000 clones, 81% of them present only once. The clonotype was recovered from a man aged 35-49 years with active or convalescent COVID-19. Input material: peripheral blood. The J gene is TRBJ2-6, the V gene TRBV7-9, with a possible D match to TRBD1 (6 bases). CDR3 DNA: TGTGCCAGCAGCTTAGACAGGGTATATTCTGGGGCCAACGTCCTGACTTTC. It translates to CASSLDRVYSGANVLTF.